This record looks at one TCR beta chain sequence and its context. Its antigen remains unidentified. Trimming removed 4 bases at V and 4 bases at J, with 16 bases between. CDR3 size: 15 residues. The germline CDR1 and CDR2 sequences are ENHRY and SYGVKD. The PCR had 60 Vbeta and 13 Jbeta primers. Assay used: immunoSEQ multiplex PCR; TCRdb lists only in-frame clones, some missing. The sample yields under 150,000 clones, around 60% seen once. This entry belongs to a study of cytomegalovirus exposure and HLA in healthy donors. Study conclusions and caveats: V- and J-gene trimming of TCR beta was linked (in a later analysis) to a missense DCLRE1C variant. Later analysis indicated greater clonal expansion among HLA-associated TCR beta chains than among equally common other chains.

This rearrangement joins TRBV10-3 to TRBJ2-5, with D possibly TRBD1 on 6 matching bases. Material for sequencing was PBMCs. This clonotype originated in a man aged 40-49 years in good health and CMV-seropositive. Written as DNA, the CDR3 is TGTGCCATCAGTGCATCCAGGGGAGAAGGAGAGACCCAGTACTTC. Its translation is CAISASRGEGETQYF.